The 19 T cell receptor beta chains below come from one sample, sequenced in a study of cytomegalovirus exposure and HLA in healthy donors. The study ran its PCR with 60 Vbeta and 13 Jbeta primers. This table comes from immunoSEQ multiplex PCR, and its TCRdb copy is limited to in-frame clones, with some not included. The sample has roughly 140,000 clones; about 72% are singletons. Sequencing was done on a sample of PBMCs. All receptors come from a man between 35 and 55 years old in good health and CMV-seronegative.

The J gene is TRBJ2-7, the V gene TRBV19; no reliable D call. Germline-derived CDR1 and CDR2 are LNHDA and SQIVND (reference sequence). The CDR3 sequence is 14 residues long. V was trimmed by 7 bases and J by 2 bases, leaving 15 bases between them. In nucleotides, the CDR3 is TGTGCCAGTACCTCGACAACTGGTACCTACGAGCAGTACTTC. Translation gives CASTSTTGTYEQYF.

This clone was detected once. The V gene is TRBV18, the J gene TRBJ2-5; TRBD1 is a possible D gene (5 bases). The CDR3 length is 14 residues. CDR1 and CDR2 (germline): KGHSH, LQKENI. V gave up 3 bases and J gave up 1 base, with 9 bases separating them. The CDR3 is CASSPRTSQETQYF. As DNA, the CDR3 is TGTGCCAGCTCACCTAGGACATCCCAAGAGACCCAGTACTTC.

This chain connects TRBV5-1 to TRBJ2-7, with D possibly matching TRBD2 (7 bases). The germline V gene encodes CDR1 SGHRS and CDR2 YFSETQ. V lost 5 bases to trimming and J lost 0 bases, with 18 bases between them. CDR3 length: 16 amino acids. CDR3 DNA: TGCGCCAGCAGAGTGGGAGGGGGGGGCCTCTCCTACGAGCAGTACTTC. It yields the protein CASRVGGGGLSYEQYF.

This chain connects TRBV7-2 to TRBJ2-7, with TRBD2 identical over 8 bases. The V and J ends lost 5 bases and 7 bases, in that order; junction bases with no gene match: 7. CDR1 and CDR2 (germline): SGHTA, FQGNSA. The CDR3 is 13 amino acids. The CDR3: CASSTGLVGEQYF. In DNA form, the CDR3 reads TGTGCCAGCAGCACGGGACTAGTGGGGGAGCAGTACTTC.

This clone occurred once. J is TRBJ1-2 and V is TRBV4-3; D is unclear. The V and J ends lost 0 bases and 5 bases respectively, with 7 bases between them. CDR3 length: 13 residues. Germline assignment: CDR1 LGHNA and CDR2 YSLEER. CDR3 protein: CASSQDQDYGYTF. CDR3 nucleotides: TGCGCCAGCAGCCAAGACCAGGATTATGGCTACACCTTC.

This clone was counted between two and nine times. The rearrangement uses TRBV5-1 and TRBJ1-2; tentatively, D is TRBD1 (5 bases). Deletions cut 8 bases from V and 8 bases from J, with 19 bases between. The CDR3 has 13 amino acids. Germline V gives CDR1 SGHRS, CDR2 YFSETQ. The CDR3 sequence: CASWETGGRGYTF. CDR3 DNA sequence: TGCGCCAGTTGGGAAACAGGCGGTCGGGGCTACACCTTC.

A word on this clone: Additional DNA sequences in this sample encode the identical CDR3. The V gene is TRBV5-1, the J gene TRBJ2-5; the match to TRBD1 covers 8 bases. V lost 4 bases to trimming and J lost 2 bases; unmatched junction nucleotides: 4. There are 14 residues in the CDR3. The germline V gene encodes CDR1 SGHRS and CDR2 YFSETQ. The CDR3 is CASSNGQGQETQYF. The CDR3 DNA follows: TGCGCCAGCAGCAACGGACAGGGTCAAGAGACCCAGTACTTC.

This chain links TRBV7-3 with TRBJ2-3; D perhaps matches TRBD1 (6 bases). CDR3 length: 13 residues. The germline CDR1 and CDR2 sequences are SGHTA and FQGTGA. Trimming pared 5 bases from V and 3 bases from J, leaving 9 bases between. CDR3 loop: CASSIDRTDTQYF. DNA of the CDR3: TGTGCCAGCAGCATTGACAGGACAGATACGCAGTATTTT.

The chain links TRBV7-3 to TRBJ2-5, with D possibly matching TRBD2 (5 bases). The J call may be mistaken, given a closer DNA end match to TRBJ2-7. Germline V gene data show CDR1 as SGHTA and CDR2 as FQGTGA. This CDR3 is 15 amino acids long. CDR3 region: CASSQAPGLFYEQYF. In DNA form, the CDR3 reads TGTGCCAGCAGCCAAGCCCCCGGACTTTTCTACGAGCAGTACTTC.

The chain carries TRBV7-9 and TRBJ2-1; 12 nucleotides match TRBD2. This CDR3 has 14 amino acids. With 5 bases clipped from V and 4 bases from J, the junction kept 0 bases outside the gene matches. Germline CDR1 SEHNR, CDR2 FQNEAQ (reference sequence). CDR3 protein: CASSGTSGYNEQFF. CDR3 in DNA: TGTGCCAGCAGCGGGACTAGCGGGTACAATGAGCAGTTCTTC.

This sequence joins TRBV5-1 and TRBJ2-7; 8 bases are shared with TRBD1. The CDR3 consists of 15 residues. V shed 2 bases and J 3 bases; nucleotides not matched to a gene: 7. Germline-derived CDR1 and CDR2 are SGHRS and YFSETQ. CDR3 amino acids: CASSLPSGQGYEQYF. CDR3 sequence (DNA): TGCGCCAGCAGCTTACCTTCAGGACAGGGCTACGAGCAGTACTTC. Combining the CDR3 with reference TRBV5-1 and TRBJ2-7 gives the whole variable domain KAGVTQTPRYLIKTRGQQVTLSCSPISGHRSVSWYQQTPGQGLQFLFEYFSETQRNKGNFPGRFSGRQFSNSRSEMNVSTLELGDSALYLCASSLPSGQGYEQYFGPGTRLTVT.

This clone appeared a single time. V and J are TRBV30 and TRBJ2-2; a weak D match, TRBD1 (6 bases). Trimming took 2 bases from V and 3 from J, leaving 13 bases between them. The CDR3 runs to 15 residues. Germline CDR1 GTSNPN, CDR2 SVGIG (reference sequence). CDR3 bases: TGTGCCTGGAGTAGACAGGAATCACACACCGGGGAGCTGTTTTTT. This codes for CAWSRQESHTGELFF.

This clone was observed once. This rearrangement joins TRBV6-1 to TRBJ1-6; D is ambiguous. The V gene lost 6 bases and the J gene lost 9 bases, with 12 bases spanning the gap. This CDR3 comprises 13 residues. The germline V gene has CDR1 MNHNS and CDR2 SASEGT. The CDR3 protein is CASSDLDGSPLHF. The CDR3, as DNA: TGTGCCAGCAGCGACTTGGATGGTTCACCCCTCCACTTT.

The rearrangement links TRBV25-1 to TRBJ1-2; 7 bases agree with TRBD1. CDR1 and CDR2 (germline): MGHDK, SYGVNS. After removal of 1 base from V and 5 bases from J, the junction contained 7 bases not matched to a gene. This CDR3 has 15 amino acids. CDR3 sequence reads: CASSESGTAFYGYTF. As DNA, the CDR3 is TGTGCCAGCAGTGAATCCGGGACAGCCTTTTATGGCTACACCTTC.

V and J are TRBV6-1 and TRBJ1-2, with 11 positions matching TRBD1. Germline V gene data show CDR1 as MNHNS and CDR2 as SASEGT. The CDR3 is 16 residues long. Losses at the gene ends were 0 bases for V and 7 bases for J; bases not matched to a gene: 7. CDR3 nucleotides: TGTGCCAGCAGTGAAGCGGGACAGGGGGGTTTCTTTGGCTACACCTTC. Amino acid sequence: CASSEAGQGGFFGYTF.

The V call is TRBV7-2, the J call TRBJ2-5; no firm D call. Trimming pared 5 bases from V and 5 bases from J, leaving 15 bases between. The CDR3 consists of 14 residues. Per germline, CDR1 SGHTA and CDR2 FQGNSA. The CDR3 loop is CASSRRLGLETQYF. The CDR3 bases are TGTGCCAGCAGCAGGCGGTTGGGTCTCGAGACCCAGTACTTC.

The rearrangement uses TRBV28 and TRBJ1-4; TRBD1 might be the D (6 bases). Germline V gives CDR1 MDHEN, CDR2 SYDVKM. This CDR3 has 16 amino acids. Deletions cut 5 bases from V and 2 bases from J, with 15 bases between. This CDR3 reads CASSLVGGPTNEKLFF. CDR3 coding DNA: TGTGCCAGCAGTCTGGTCGGGGGGCCTACTAATGAAAAACTGTTTTTT.

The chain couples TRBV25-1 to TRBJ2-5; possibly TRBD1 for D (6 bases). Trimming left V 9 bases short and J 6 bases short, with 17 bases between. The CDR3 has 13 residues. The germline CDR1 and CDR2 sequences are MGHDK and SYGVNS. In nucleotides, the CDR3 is TGTGCCAGTGCCACAGGGTGGGGAAAGACCCAGTACTTC. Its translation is CASATGWGKTQYF.

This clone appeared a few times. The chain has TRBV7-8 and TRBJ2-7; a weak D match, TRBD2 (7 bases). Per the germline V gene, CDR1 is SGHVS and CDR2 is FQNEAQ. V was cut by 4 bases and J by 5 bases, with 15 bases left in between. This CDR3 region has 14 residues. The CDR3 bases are TGTGCCAGCAGCTCCGGGGGGCCGAACCACGAGCAGTACTTC. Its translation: CASSSGGPNHEQYF.